These 11 T cell receptor beta chains were all obtained from the same sample, sequenced in a study of OX40 agonist ivuxolimab in advanced cancers. Preparation of the library involved the immunoSEQ multiplex PCR assay. This is the immuneACCESS table as TCRdb keeps it, with only in-frame sequences that have V and J called. A part of the clones is gone; compared with another copy, unresolved V genes explain less than half, and the rest is unexplained. Here the sample has 20,000 to 25,000 clones; roughly 82% occur a single time. The top ten clonotypes cover roughly 27% of the sample. The specimen comprised CD4+ or CD8+ T cells sorted from blood, sampled in a trial of the OX40 agonist ivuxolimab. These receptors all stem from an adult with an advanced solid tumor such as melanoma, head and neck, liver or kidney cancer.

This clone was observed a handful of times. V and J are TRBV6-1 and TRBJ2-7; the D call may be TRBD1 or TRBD2 (6 bases each). Trimming left V 0 bases short and J 4 bases short, with 13 bases between. The CDR3 extends over 15 amino acids. In germline, CDR1 is MNHNS, CDR2 SASEGT. The CDR3 loop is CASSEARGPLYEQYF. The CDR3 nucleotides are TGTGCCAGCAGTGAAGCCCGGGGGCCCCTTTACGAGCAGTACTTC.

The rearrangement links TRBV4-2 to TRBJ1-5, with TRBD1 matching 7 bases. Germline CDR1 and CDR2: LGHNA and YNFKEQ. CDR3 length equals 14 residues. Unmatched junction bases numbered 6, after V lost 6 bases and J lost 4 bases. The CDR3 nucleotides are TGTGCCAGCAGTTCCCCAGGGGGGAATCAGCCCCAGCATTTT. It yields the protein CASSSPGGNQPQHF.

The chain carries TRBV11-3 and TRBJ2-3, with 9 bases aligning to TRBD2. V lost 5 bases and J lost 1; bases outside the gene matches: 4. Germline V CDR1 and CDR2: SGHNT, YENEEA. The CDR3 has 15 amino acids. Written as DNA, the CDR3 is TGTGCCAGCAGCAGAGCGGGAGGAGGCACAGATACGCAGTATTTT. Translating gives CASSRAGGGTDTQYF.

This clone has just a few counts. This chain links TRBV5-1 with TRBJ2-2, with 9 bases aligning to TRBD1. This CDR3 comprises 18 residues. The germline V gene encodes CDR1 SGHRS and CDR2 YFSETQ. The V gene end was trimmed by 4 bases and the J gene end by 1 base; junction bases not matched to a gene: 11. For the CDR3, the DNA is TGCGCCAGCAGCATGGGGGACAGGGAAACAGTGAACACCGGGGAGCTGTTTTTT. Protein: CASSMGDRETVNTGELFF.

This clone was counted only a few times. This chain uses TRBV7-9 with TRBJ2-3; D ambiguous. CDR1 SEHNR and CDR2 FQNEAQ come from the germline V gene (reference sequence). This CDR3 has 14 residues. V was pared by 1 base and J by 6 bases, with 11 bases between. The CDR3 loop is CASSLEVPGDTQYF. The CDR3 coding sequence is TGTGCCAGCAGCTTAGAGGTACCCGGCGATACGCAGTATTTT.

The chain couples TRBV4-1 to TRBJ1-5; TRBD1 might be the D (5 bases). Per germline, CDR1 MGHRA and CDR2 YSYEKL. The CDR3 length is 15 residues. V was cut by 2 bases and J by 2 bases, with 10 bases left in between. The CDR3 is CASSQTTTGNQPQHF. CDR3 DNA: TGCGCCAGCAGCCAAACAACGACAGGCAATCAGCCCCAGCATTTT.

The V and J genes are TRBV2 and TRBJ2-1; D is unresolved. Germline V lookup: CDR1 SNHLY, CDR2 FYNNEI. This CDR3 spans 15 amino acids. Trimming pared 6 bases from V and 4 bases from J, leaving 16 bases between. CDR3: CASSGVTGFYNEQFF. CDR3 DNA sequence: TGTGCCAGCAGCGGAGTGACCGGATTTTACAATGAGCAGTTCTTC.

This clone was seen a handful of times. The junction shows a germline mismatch at one end, possibly a read error. CDR3 in amino acids: CASSLGGAVFSF. The CDR3 DNA follows: TGCGCCAGCAGCTTGGGAGGGGCGGTTTTCTCCTTC. V and J are TRBV5-1 and TRBJ1-2, with D tentatively TRBD1 (5 bases). The CDR3 spans 12 residues. The germline V gene encodes CDR1 SGHRS and CDR2 YFSETQ.

By share of the sample, this clone is medium-sized. CDR3 residues: CASSQAGSWGPYNEQFF. The CDR3 DNA is TGCGCCAGCAGCCAAGCCGGGTCCTGGGGACCCTACAATGAGCAGTTCTTC. The chain couples TRBV4-1 to TRBJ2-1, with D tentatively TRBD1 or TRBD2 (5 bases each). The CDR3 consists of 17 residues. The germline CDR1 and CDR2 sequences are MGHRA and YSYEKL. V lost 1 base to trimming and J lost 2 bases, with 15 bases between them.

V gene TRBV27 combines with J gene TRBJ1-5; D is possibly TRBD1 (5 bases). CDR1 MNHEY and CDR2 SMNVEV come from the germline V gene (reference sequence). The CDR3 is 15 amino acids. Trimming took 6 bases from V and 7 from J, leaving 19 bases between them. CDR3 sequence: CASSPDTWGLQPQHF. CDR3 nucleotide sequence: TGTGCCAGCAGCCCGGACACTTGGGGGTTGCAGCCCCAGCATTTT.

The rearrangement joins TRBV7-9 to TRBJ1-4; 8 bases agree with TRBD1. The CDR3 runs 13 residues. Germline loops: CDR1 SEHNR, CDR2 FQNEAQ (reference sequence). V lost 0 bases and J lost 12; bases outside the gene matches: 3. CDR3 residues: CASSLALTGELFF. CDR3 nucleotide sequence: TGTGCCAGCAGCTTAGCGTTGACAGGGGAACTGTTTTTT.